This T cell receptor beta chain was captured in a study of vaccination effects on CD4 cells after COVID-19. The germline V gene encodes CDR1 SGHKS and CDR2 YYEKEE (reference sequence). The CDR3 runs 14 residues. The V end was cut by 1 base, the J end by 1 base, with 8 bases between. A word on this clone: No antigen is known for it.

Sequencing followed a ViraFEST assay step that expanded antigen-specific CD4+ T cells with viral peptide pools. With approximately 9 days of culture completed, CD4+ T cells were isolated. Either the mRNA-1273 or the BNT162b2 vaccine was given to participants as two doses. Every well housed two million PBMC, which grew in culture alongside around 10 IU/ml IL-2 and approximately 10 ug/ml peptides. The repertoire was sequenced with immunoSEQ multiplex PCR; TCRdb's copy has only in-frame clones and lacks some. This repertoire shows roughly 24,000 clones, about four fifths found once; its top ten account for about 5%.

The V and J genes are TRBV5-5 and TRBJ1-2; D gene uncertain. The receptor comes from a human donor who received a COVID-19 vaccine. Some clones in this sample may be carry-over from other donors' samples. The specimen was CD4+ T cells from PBMCs cultured with SARS-CoV-2 spike peptides, collected after COVID-19 vaccination. CDR3 residues: CASSLLRGNYGYTF. CDR3 coding DNA: TGTGCCAGCAGCTTGCTTCGGGGTAACTATGGCTACACCTTC.